These 22 T cell receptor beta chains share one sample of origin, sequenced in a study of blood T cell repertoires in COVID-19. Profiled with immunoSEQ multiplex PCR; TCRdb holds only in-frame clones, not every one. The sample shows 150,000 or so clones, 75% to 90% of them seen only once. The sequenced material came from peripheral blood. These receptors all stem from a human donor with acute or convalescent COVID-19. The donor label of this sample is uncertain.

This chain uses TRBV30 with TRBJ1-6; 8 bases match TRBD1. Losses at the gene ends were 4 bases for V and 9 bases for J; bases not matched to a gene: 5. There are 13 residues in the CDR3. Looked up from germline, CDR1 is GTSNPN and CDR2 is SVGIG (reference sequence). The CDR3 sequence is CAWTGGGSSPLHF. In DNA form, the CDR3 reads TGTGCCTGGACAGGGGGCGGGAGTTCACCCCTCCACTTT.

This clone was recorded a few times. This sequence joins TRBV30 and TRBJ1-4; no firm D call. Trimming removed 0 bases from V and 1 base from J, with 6 bases in between. CDR3 length equals 14 residues. The germline gives CDR1 GTSNPN, CDR2 SVGIG (reference sequence). Here the CDR3 DNA reads TGTGCCTGGAGTGTATCCCAAACTAATGAAAAACTGTTTTTT. It is translated as CAWSVSQTNEKLFF.

The chain is built from TRBV11-3 and TRBJ2-1, with a possible D match to TRBD2 (5 bases). The CDR3 is made up of 15 amino acids. Germline assignment: CDR1 SGHNT and CDR2 YENEEA. Trimming took 5 bases from V and 3 from J, leaving 14 bases between them. The CDR3 DNA reads TGTGCCAGCAGCATATCCAGCGGACTCTACAATGAGCAGTTCTTC. It codes for CASSISSGLYNEQFF.

The chain has TRBV7-8 and TRBJ2-7; 9 bases map to TRBD1. Germline-derived CDR1 and CDR2 are SGHVS and FQNEAQ. The ends lost 4 bases at V and 2 bases at J; junction bases unmatched: 9. This CDR3 has 16 amino acids. The CDR3 reads CASSSQGARGPYEQYF. In nucleotides, the CDR3 is TGTGCCAGCAGCTCACAGGGGGCAAGGGGTCCCTACGAGCAGTACTTC. Full variable domain (rest looked up from reference TRBV7-8 and TRBJ2-7): GAGVSQSPRYKVAKRGQDVALRCDPISGHVSLFWYQQALGQGPEFLTYFQNEAQLDKSGLPSDRFFAERPEGSVSTLKIQRTQQEDSAVYLCASSSQGARGPYEQYFGPGTRLTVT.

This chain connects TRBV14 to TRBJ1-2; 12 nucleotides line up with TRBD1. CDR1 and CDR2 (germline): SGHDN, FVKESK. This CDR3 is built from 16 residues. Trimming at V came to 2 bases and at J to 6 bases, leaving 7 bases not matched to a gene. CDR3 DNA sequence: TGTGCCAGCAGCCAACCCCGGGACAGGGGGCTTCATGGCTACACCTTC. Translated, it gives CASSQPRDRGLHGYTF.

This chain joins TRBV2 and TRBJ2-3; a weak D match, TRBD1 (5 bases). Germline-derived CDR1 and CDR2 are SNHLY and FYNNEI. The CDR3 has 14 residues. With 0 bases removed from V and 5 bases from J, the gap between germline ends came to 9 bases. The CDR3 reads CASSEAGVRDTQYF. CDR3 sequence (DNA): TGTGCCAGCAGTGAAGCAGGGGTCCGAGATACGCAGTATTTT.

V and J are TRBV3-1 (or the pseudogene TRBV3-2) and TRBJ2-4, with 7 bases that match TRBD2. Germline-derived CDR1 and CDR2 are LGHDT and YNNKEL (reference sequence). Trimming at V came to 1 base and at J to 9 bases, leaving 3 bases not matched to a gene. This CDR3 has 13 amino acids. CDR3 protein: CASSQGGEGIQYF. The DNA of the CDR3 is TGTGCCAGCAGCCAAGGAGGGGAGGGCATTCAGTACTTC.

The V and J genes are TRBV2 and TRBJ1-5; the match to TRBD1 covers 10 bases. Germline V CDR1 and CDR2: SNHLY, FYNNEI. Trimming at V came to 5 bases and at J to 3 bases, leaving 10 bases not matched to a gene. The CDR3 has 17 amino acids. In DNA form, the CDR3 reads TGTGCCAGCAGTTTGACCGGGACAGGGGCTCCCAATCAGCCCCAGCATTTT. It specifies CASSLTGTGAPNQPQHF.

This rearrangement joins TRBV19 to TRBJ2-2, with D unresolved. The CDR3 is made up of 13 amino acids. V dropped 6 bases and J dropped 5 bases, with 10 bases sitting between them. CDR1 and CDR2 (germline): LNHDA, SQIVND (reference sequence). The DNA for the CDR3 is TGTGCCAGTAGGCAAACAGCAACCGGGGAGCTGTTTTTT. This encodes CASRQTATGELFF.

CDR3 loop: CASSDPGTVSYEQYF. CDR3 sequence (DNA): TGTGCCAGCAGTGATCCCGGGACAGTCTCCTACGAGCAGTACTTC. The genes are TRBV25-1 and TRBJ2-7, with 7 bases identical to TRBD1. V lost 3 bases and J lost 0; bases outside the gene matches: 5. CDR3 length: 15 residues. Germline CDR1 is MGHDK and CDR2 is SYGVNS.

This clone was counted a single time. This sequence joins TRBV5-6 and TRBJ2-3; TRBD1 matches 9 bases. Germline assignment: CDR1 SGHDT and CDR2 YYEEEE. With 3 bases clipped from V and 3 bases from J, the junction kept 11 bases outside the gene matches. The CDR3 is 17 amino acids. Here the CDR3 DNA reads TGTGCCAGCAGCTCACCATTGGGGGACAGGGTAACAGATACGCAGTATTTT. This encodes CASSSPLGDRVTDTQYF.

This clone has just one count. The chain couples TRBV14 to TRBJ2-2, with D unclear. Trimming took off 2 bases at V and 3 bases at J, with 13 bases between the two ends. CDR3 length: 16 residues. Germline CDR1 is SGHDN and CDR2 is FVKESK. The CDR3 DNA reads TGTGCCAGCAGCCAAACGACGAAGAGGTACACCGGGGAGCTGTTTTTT. It translates to CASSQTTKRYTGELFF.

The V gene is TRBV20-1, the J gene TRBJ1-1; no firm D call. Trimming left V 5 bases short and J 2 bases short, with 6 bases between. CDR3 length equals 11 residues. Germline V gives CDR1 DFQATT, CDR2 SNEGSKA (reference sequence). CDR3 sequence (DNA): TGCAGTGCTCCGACAAACACTGAAGCTTTCTTT. Amino acids: CSAPTNTEAFF.

This sequence joins TRBV6-6 and TRBJ1-2, with D possibly being TRBD1 (6 bases). CDR1 MNHNY and CDR2 SVGAGI come from the germline V gene (reference sequence). V dropped 6 bases and J dropped 2 bases, with 19 bases sitting between them. The length of the CDR3 is 16 residues. CDR3 sequence: CASRAGAGVRNYGYTF. The CDR3 DNA reads TGTGCCAGCAGGGCAGGGGCAGGGGTAAGGAACTATGGCTACACCTTC.

The V gene is TRBV18, the J gene TRBJ1-5; TRBD1 matches at 7 bases. Per the germline V gene, CDR1 is KGHSH and CDR2 is LQKENI. CDR3 length: 16 residues. The junction had 9 bases not matched to a gene; V was cut back by 4 bases and J by 3 bases. The CDR3 loop reads CASSRNPGQINQPQHF. CDR3 DNA: TGTGCCAGCTCACGCAATCCGGGACAGATCAATCAGCCCCAGCATTTT.

The chain couples TRBV7-9 to TRBJ1-5; D is perhaps TRBD1 (6 bases). The CDR3 spans 15 residues. Trimming removed 5 bases from V and 7 bases from J, with 18 bases in between. Per the germline V gene, CDR1 is SEHNR and CDR2 is FQNEAQ (reference sequence). CDR3 sequence: CASSPSHRVGQPQHF. CDR3 nucleotides: TGTGCCAGCAGCCCCTCTCACAGGGTTGGGCAGCCCCAGCATTTT.

The J gene is TRBJ2-1, the V gene TRBV4-1; D is unclear. The CDR3 length is 12 residues. V lost 3 bases to trimming and J lost 8 bases, with 8 bases between them. Germline CDR1 MGHRA, CDR2 YSYEKL. CDR3 bases: TGCGCCAGCAGCCATCTAGTTGATGAGCAGTTCTTC. Translation: CASSHLVDEQFF.

This clone showed up just a few times. The J gene is TRBJ2-5, the V gene TRBV18; possible D gene TRBD1, 6 bases. CDR1 and CDR2 from the germline V gene are KGHSH and LQKENI. The V and J ends lost 3 bases and 1 base respectively, with 12 bases between them. This CDR3 contains 15 residues. CDR3 region: CASSPRDRLQETQYF. The CDR3 bases are TGTGCCAGCTCACCTAGAGACAGGCTCCAAGAGACCCAGTACTTC.

The V call is TRBV9, the J call TRBJ1-1; possibly TRBD1 for D (5 bases). V lost 0 bases and J 0 bases, leaving 9 bases between the germline ends. Per the germline V gene, CDR1 is SGDLS and CDR2 is YYNGEE. The CDR3 contains 15 residues. In DNA, the CDR3 is TGTGCCAGCAGCGTAGGGGACTTCATGAACACTGAAGCTTTCTTT. Translation gives CASSVGDFMNTEAFF.

This clone was seen a few times. This chain uses TRBV27 with TRBJ2-7; D call uncertain. The V end was cut by 6 bases, the J end by 3 bases, with 15 bases between. CDR3 length equals 14 residues. Germline assignment: CDR1 MNHEY and CDR2 SMNVEV (reference sequence). The CDR3 spells CASSLNGFLYEQYF. CDR3 nucleotides: TGTGCCAGCAGCTTGAATGGCTTTCTCTACGAGCAGTACTTC.

This chain joins TRBV28 and TRBJ1-4; 7 bases are a match to TRBD1. The CDR3 consists of 16 residues. CDR1 and CDR2 (germline): MDHEN, SYDVKM. With 6 bases clipped from V and 0 bases from J, the junction kept 7 bases outside the gene matches. The CDR3 sequence: CASRSRTGSTNEKLFF. DNA for the CDR3: TGTGCCAGCAGATCCCGGACAGGTTCAACTAATGAAAAACTGTTTTTT.

The chain uses TRBV9 and TRBJ1-2; TRBD1 matches 7 bases. This CDR3 spans 13 amino acids. J gave up 3 bases and V 3 bases, and 2 bases lay outside the gene matches. Germline V CDR1 and CDR2: SGDLS, YYNGEE. The CDR3 DNA reads as TGTGCCAGCAGCGCCGGACAGGACTATGGCTACACCTTC. Translation gives CASSAGQDYGYTF.